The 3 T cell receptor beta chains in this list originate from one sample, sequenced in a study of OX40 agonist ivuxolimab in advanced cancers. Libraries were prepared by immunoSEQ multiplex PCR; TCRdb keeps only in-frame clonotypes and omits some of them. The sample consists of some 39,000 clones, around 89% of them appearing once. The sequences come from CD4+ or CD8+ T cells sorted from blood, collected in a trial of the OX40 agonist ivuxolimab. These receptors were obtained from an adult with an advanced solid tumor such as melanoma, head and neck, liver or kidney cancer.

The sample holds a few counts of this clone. CDR3 nucleotides: TGTGCCAGCAGCTTGCCAGGCCTCCGGACCACCTACGAGCAGTACTTC. Protein product: CASSLPGLRTTYEQYF. The chain links TRBV11-2 to TRBJ2-7, with D uncertain. Germline CDR1 and CDR2: SGHAT and FQNNGV. V dropped 3 bases and J dropped 2 bases, with 17 bases sitting between them. The CDR3 is 16 amino acids.

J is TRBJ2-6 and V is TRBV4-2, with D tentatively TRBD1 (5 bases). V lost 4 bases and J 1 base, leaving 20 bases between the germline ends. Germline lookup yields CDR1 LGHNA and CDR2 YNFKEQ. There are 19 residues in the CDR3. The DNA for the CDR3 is TGTGCCAGCAGCCCCCTCACTTCAGGGCTAGGGTCTGGGGCCAACGTCCTGACTTTC. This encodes CASSPLTSGLGSGANVLTF.

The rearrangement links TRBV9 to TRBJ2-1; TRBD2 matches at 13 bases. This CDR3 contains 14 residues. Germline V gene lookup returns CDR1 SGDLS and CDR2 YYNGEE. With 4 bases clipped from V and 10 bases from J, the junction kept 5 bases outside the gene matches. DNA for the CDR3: TGTGCCAGCAGCCTTGGGACTAGCGGGACCGAGCAGTTCTTC. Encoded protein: CASSLGTSGTEQFF.